The source of this T cell receptor (beta chain) is a study of beta chain features in type 1 diabetes. At the level of the study: Taken together, all samples contributed around 100 million examined sorted cells. Broader study findings: Type 1 diabetes patients had TCRB CDR3s that were shorter (moderately but significantly so) in all four CD4+ subsets. Naive, central memory and Treg TCRB repertoires seemed to resemble each other more closely in patients than they did in healthy donors.

The CDR3 is 15 residues long. Trimming took 5 bases from V and 0 from J, leaving 10 bases between them. Germline CDR1 and CDR2: SGHVS and FNYEAQ. Blood was drawn once from each donor into heparinised tubes. The draws averaged about 120 mL. The whole isolated RNA underwent reverse transcription, so sequencing captured expressed TCRB transcripts. TCRdb keeps only in-frame clones here, not all; method: immunoSEQ multiplex PCR. The sample lists 23,000 or so clones; 55% to 70% were seen once. Notes on this clone: The antigen is not known.

The source is a man aged 18 to 29 with type 1 diabetes. The specimen was Tregs from blood. V is TRBV7-6 and J is TRBJ1-4; a possible D gene is TRBD1 (6 bases). For the CDR3, the DNA is TGTGCCAGCAGCCAAGGACAGACAACTAATGAAAAACTGTTTTTT. This gives the protein CASSQGQTTNEKLFF.